This TCR beta chain was sequenced in a study of T cells in localized non-small cell lung cancer. Study-level results: Turning up in adjacent lung were a median around 60 of the top 100 tumor clones. Investigators sequenced only a single tumor region, leaving heterogeneity possible.

Looked up from germline, CDR1 is MDHEN and CDR2 is SYDVKM. V dropped 2 bases and J dropped 4 bases, with 5 bases sitting between them. The CDR3 runs 12 residues. Data came from immunoSEQ multiplex PCR; TCRdb stores just in-frame clones and leaves some out. Seen here are more than 30,000 clones, 88% observed once, and the top ten hold approximately 4%. This clone was counted once. Its antigen is unknown. The J gene is TRBJ1-1, the V gene TRBV28, with D unclear. The specimen was peripheral blood mononuclear cells, collected before any cancer treatment. The sequence came from a woman aged 40-69 years with stage III lung adenocarcinoma. The CDR3 DNA follows: TGTGCCAGCAGTTTAGTAGGCACTGAAGCTTTCTTT. It translates to CASSLVGTEAFF.